This TCR beta chain is from a study of blood T cells in healthy people across ages. The use of a sample-barcoded 5' primer and a J-beta primer mix characterized a second PCR of roughly 6 to 12 cycles. MiXCR was run by TCRdb on the 5' RACE reads, yielding one entry per CDR3 protein. There are more than 1,000,000 distinct CDR3 sequences in the sample; roughly 24% occur only once, and about 0.69% lies in the top ten. The same data also contributed to another study, on T cells of mothers and their children. Turning to that study: Similar effects of thymic selection on TCR recombination output were recorded in related and unrelated pairs. With unrelated pairs as the comparison, related mother-child pairs had a slightly higher overlap that was not significant.

Sequencing was done on a sample of blood. The receptor was derived from a girl aged 2 to 9 in good health.

This CDR3 reads CASSVGGVSNQPQHF. CDR3 nucleotides: TGTGCCAGCAGCGTAGGGGGGGTGAGCAATCAGCCCCAGCATTTT. The chain is built from TRBV9 and TRBJ1-5, with D possibly matching TRBD1 (5 bases). The germline V gene has CDR1 SGDLS and CDR2 YYNGEE. Trimming pared 0 bases from V and 1 base from J, leaving 8 bases between. This CDR3 spans 15 amino acids. The full variable domain, in which reference TRBV9 and TRBJ1-5 provide the parts outside the CDR3, is DSGVTQTPKHLITATGQRVTLRCSPRSGDLSVYWYQQSLDQGLQFLIQYYNGEERAKGNILERFSAQQFPDLHSELNLSSLELGDSALYFCASSVGGVSNQPQHFGDGTRLSIL.